One and the same sample provided the 14 T cell receptor beta chains below, sequenced in a study of cytomegalovirus exposure and HLA in healthy donors. PCR primers comprised 60 Vbeta and 13 Jbeta primers. Clones were read by immunoSEQ multiplex PCR, and TCRdb kept only the in-frame ones, dropping some. This table holds approximately 160,000 clones, roughly 80% found once. Source material: PBMCs. The receptor set was obtained from a human donor in good health.

The CDR3 bases are TGTGCCAGCAGCGAGGGGACAGAGCCCAATCAGCCCCAGCATTTT. It encodes CASSEGTEPNQPQHF. The rearrangement uses TRBV5-4 and TRBJ1-5; 7 nucleotides align to TRBD1. The CDR3 extends over 15 amino acids. The ends lost 4 bases at V and 3 bases at J; junction bases unmatched: 7. Germline V gene lookup returns CDR1 SGHNT and CDR2 YYREEE (reference sequence).

The chain couples TRBV15 to TRBJ1-3; weak D call: TRBD1 (6 bases). Germline V lookup: CDR1 LNHNV, CDR2 YYDKDF (reference sequence). V lost 0 bases and J 0 bases, leaving 12 bases between the germline ends. The CDR3 sequence is 17 residues long. The CDR3 nucleotides are TGTGCCACCAGCAGAGATGGAAGCAGGGGCTCTGGAAACACCATATATTTT. Translated: CATSRDGSRGSGNTIYF.

This clone was found once. CDR3 region: CASSDPDRGRQPQHF. The CDR3 DNA sequence: TGTGCCAGCAGTGACCCAGACAGGGGTCGGCAGCCCCAGCATTTT. The V and J genes are TRBV6-6 and TRBJ1-5, with 8 nucleotides matching TRBD1. V gave up 5 bases and J gave up 7 bases; unmatched junction bases: 10. The CDR3 consists of 15 residues. Germline CDR1 is MNHNY and CDR2 is SVGAGI (reference sequence).

V is TRBV7-6 and J is TRBJ1-1; 12 nucleotides align to TRBD1. J gave up 2 bases and V 5 bases, and 6 bases lay outside the gene matches. The germline V gene has CDR1 SGHVS and CDR2 FNYEAQ. The CDR3 runs to 16 residues. The CDR3 loop is CASSRDRGRGNTEAFF. The CDR3 bases are TGTGCCAGCAGCCGGGACAGGGGGCGGGGAAACACTGAAGCTTTCTTT. The full variable domain, completed using reference TRBV7-6 and TRBJ1-1, is GAGVSQSPRYKVTKRGQDVALRCDPISGHVSLYWYRQALGQGPEFLTYFNYEAQQDKSGLPNDRFSAERPEGSISTLTIQRTEQRDSAMYRCASSRDRGRGNTEAFFGQGTRLTVV.

The genes are TRBV4-3 and TRBJ2-5; 12 nucleotides agree with TRBD2. The CDR3 is made up of 17 amino acids. The trim removed 6 bases at V and 2 bases at J, leaving 10 bases unmatched. Per germline, CDR1 LGHNA and CDR2 YSLEER. CDR3: CASSRYSSGGAQETQYF. CDR3 DNA sequence: TGCGCCAGCAGTCGCTACTCTAGCGGGGGGGCTCAAGAGACCCAGTACTTC.

The chain has TRBV10-3 and TRBJ2-1; 7 bases agree with TRBD2. J lost 4 bases, V lost 0 bases, and 6 bases had no gene match. Germline V gives CDR1 ENHRY, CDR2 SYGVKD. The CDR3 has 16 residues. The CDR3 DNA follows: TGTGCCATCAGTGAGTCGTGGGGGGGAATATACAATGAGCAGTTCTTC. Its protein product is CAISESWGGIYNEQFF.

The J gene is TRBJ1-5, the V gene TRBV6-4, with D possibly TRBD1 on 5 matching bases. The V gene's germline CDR1 is MRHNA and CDR2 SNTAGT. V was trimmed by 0 bases and J by 4 bases, leaving 13 bases between them. The CDR3 spans 16 residues. CDR3 loop: CASSDSKGKRNQPQHF. The CDR3 DNA follows: TGTGCCAGCAGTGACTCGAAGGGGAAGAGAAATCAGCCCCAGCATTTT.

In this sample, this clone turned up once. This chain links TRBV7-9 with TRBJ2-1; D is unresolved. This CDR3 region has 12 residues. V was trimmed by 5 bases and J by 6 bases, leaving 8 bases between them. Germline lookup yields CDR1 SEHNR and CDR2 FQNEAQ (reference sequence). The CDR3 DNA is TGTGCCAGCAGCCGGAGTTCCAATGAGCAGTTCTTC. Residues: CASSRSSNEQFF.

The V gene is TRBV5-8, the J gene TRBJ2-1; 9 bases are shared with TRBD1. Germline CDR1 SGHTS, CDR2 YDEGEE. The CDR3 length is 15 residues. Trimming took 5 bases from V and 9 from J; bases not matched to a gene: 12. The CDR3 DNA reads TGTGCCAGCAGGGCGGTCGGACAGGGGATTCGTGAGCAGTTCTTC. Its translation: CASRAVGQGIREQFF.

CDR3 in amino acids: CASSLLGVSNQPQHF. CDR3 nucleotide sequence: TGTGCCAGCAGCTTACTCGGGGTTAGCAATCAGCCCCAGCATTTT. The chain carries TRBV7-2 and TRBJ1-5; D not certain. This CDR3 region has 15 residues. V lost 2 bases and J 0 bases, leaving 8 bases between the germline ends. The V gene's germline CDR1 is SGHTA and CDR2 FQGNSA.

J is TRBJ2-3 and V is TRBV6-5, with 8 bases lining up with TRBD1. The CDR3 has 13 amino acids. CDR1 and CDR2 from the germline V gene are MNHEY and SVGAGI. V was clipped by 0 bases and J by 9 bases; unmatched bases: 2. The CDR3 region has the DNA TGTGCCAGCAGTTACTCGAGACAGGGGACGCAGTATTTT. Residues: CASSYSRQGTQYF.

V is TRBV18 and J is TRBJ2-5; 8 bases are shared with TRBD2. CDR3 length: 19 residues. CDR1 and CDR2 from the germline V gene are KGHSH and LQKENI. After removal of 5 bases from V and 2 bases from J, the junction contained 19 bases not matched to a gene. The DNA for the CDR3 is TGTGCCAGCTCATCCTTGACTGGGGTATTAGCGGGGAGGCAAGAGACCCAGTACTTC. This codes for CASSSLTGVLAGRQETQYF.

The chain recombines TRBV6-5 with TRBJ2-2; the D is unclear. Germline lookup yields CDR1 MNHEY and CDR2 SVGAGI. V dropped 2 bases and J dropped 0 bases, with 7 bases sitting between them. The CDR3 runs 15 residues. The CDR3 region is CASSYRQPNTGELFF. The CDR3 DNA is TGTGCCAGCAGTTACCGACAACCGAACACCGGGGAGCTGTTTTTT.

Only a few counts were recorded for this clone. The chain has TRBV9 and TRBJ2-3; a possible D gene is TRBD1 (6 bases). V lost 1 base and J 4 bases, leaving 16 bases between the germline ends. The CDR3 runs to 16 residues. CDR1 is SGDLS and CDR2 is YYNGEE in the germline V gene. This CDR3 is CASSVRQGQGADTQYF. The CDR3 nucleotides are TGTGCCAGCAGCGTACGCCAGGGGCAGGGCGCAGATACGCAGTATTTT.